These T cell receptor beta chains were read from a single sample in a study of blood T cells in healthy people across ages. One entry per CDR3 protein results from TCRdb running MiXCR on the 5' RACE reads. The table records more than 750,000 distinct CDR3 sequences, 25% to 35% of them present only once. The same data also contributed to another study, on T cells of mothers and their children.

Sequencing was done on a sample of blood. Receptor source: a woman in her forties in good health. The CDR3 runs from the conserved cysteine through the conserved F or W. Each record gives: V gene, J gene, CDR3 protein.

V: TRBV7-9; J: TRBJ2-5; CDR3: CASSVVTGMETQYF
V: TRBV14; J: TRBJ1-1; CDR3: CASSQDAPFPAFF
V: TRBV20-1; J: -; CDR3: CSAWTSAETQYF
V: TRBV28; J: TRBJ2-7; CDR3: CVLGQSSYEQYF
V: TRBV20-1; J: TRBJ1-6; CDR3: CSARGQSSYNSPLHF
V: TRBV15; J: TRBJ1-2; CDR3: CATSRLRQGRDGYTF
V: TRBV12-3/TRBV12-4; J: TRBJ1-1; CDR3: CASSLGARTEAFF
V: TRBV15; J: TRBJ2-5; CDR3: CATSRDLGHRVTQYF
V: TRBV5-1; J: TRBJ2-1; CDR3: CASSLGSSGNEQFF
V: TRBV7-2; J: TRBJ2-1; CDR3: CASKRDRAYNEQFF
V: TRBV2; J: TRBJ2-3; CDR3: CASSDDLRTDTQYF
V: TRBV5-1; J: TRBJ1-4; CDR3: CASRRGTVDEKLFF
V: TRBV20-1; J: TRBJ2-1; CDR3: CSARDLSSYNEQFF
V: TRBV7-2; J: TRBJ1-6; CDR3: CASSFWTENNSPLHF
V: TRBV7-2; J: TRBJ1-2; CDR3: CASSAPARTVNYGYTF
V: TRBV20-1; J: TRBJ2-5; CDR3: CSAKRGRSEQYF
V: TRBV20-1; J: TRBJ1-6; CDR3: CSAYGNSYNSPLHF
V: TRBV29-1; J: TRBJ2-5; CDR3: CSYTQGRETQYF
V: TRBV7-8; J: TRBJ2-1; CDR3: CASSRGLAQSSYNEQFF
V: TRBV20-1; J: TRBJ1-2; CDR3: CSAPGQGDGYTF
V: TRBV5-4; J: TRBJ2-7; CDR3: CASSLGLTTTQYF
V: TRBV7-9; J: TRBJ1-1; CDR3: CASSLFSANTEAFF
V: TRBV20-1; J: TRBJ1-1; CDR3: CSARTRTEAFF
V: TRBV5-6; J: TRBJ1-2; CDR3: CASSPSPRRTNYGYTF
V: TRBV2; J: TRBJ2-3; CDR3: CASSAGLAGITDMQYF
V: TRBV5-6; J: TRBJ1-2; CDR3: CASSLGRGDYGYTF
V: TRBV7-2; J: TRBJ2-3; CDR3: CASSVNGGRLTDTQYF
V: TRBV20-1; J: TRBJ2-5; CDR3: CSARLAGNNEQYF
V: TRBV5-1; J: TRBJ1-1; CDR3: CASSFTGRGTTEAFF
V: TRBV6-6; J: TRBJ1-4; CDR3: CASSYYDRVDEKLFF
V: TRBV3-1; J: TRBJ1-2; CDR3: CASSPRGGNCYGYTF
V: TRBV7-9; J: TRBJ1-2; CDR3: CASSRGTWEVDGYTF
V: TRBV29-1; J: TRBJ1-2; CDR3: CSVEVAGAQFGYGYTF
V: TRBV12-3/TRBV12-4; J: TRBJ2-3; CDR3: CASSLLKGVDTQYF
V: TRBV30; J: TRBJ1-2; CDR3: CAWSSLRNYGYTF
V: TRBV12-3/TRBV12-4; J: TRBJ1-5; CDR3: CASRSTGNQPQHF
V: TRBV12-3/TRBV12-4; J: TRBJ1-4; CDR3: CASTRGGKRFF
V: TRBV5-1; J: TRBJ2-5; CDR3: CASGFSGQANQETQYF
V: TRBV7-2; J: TRBJ1-2; CDR3: CASSRDRENGYTF
V: TRBV4-3; J: TRBJ2-2; CDR3: CASSRGQDTGELFF
V: TRBV6-5; J: TRBJ2-5; CDR3: CASSKAANEETQYF
V: TRBV27; J: TRBJ1-4; CDR3: CASSFQPREKLFF
V: TRBV30; J: TRBJ1-6; CDR3: CASPGQVRGSPLHF
V: TRBV11-3; J: TRBJ2-1; CDR3: CASSSGAVTYNEQFF
V: TRBV25-1; J: TRBJ2-5; CDR3: CASSEQPTQGAWETQYF
V: TRBV20-1; J: TRBJ1-2; CDR3: CSAKGQGAWGYTF
V: TRBV25-1; J: TRBJ1-1; CDR3: CAGSSRGTEAFF
V: TRBV20-1; J: TRBJ2-1; CDR3: CSARESGTSVDNEQFF
V: TRBV6-6; J: TRBJ2-3; CDR3: CASSPGTSLQYF
V: TRBV20-1; J: TRBJ1-2; CDR3: CSATPGGQGANYGYTF
V: TRBV18; J: TRBJ2-7; CDR3: CASSPPQAYEQYF
V: TRBV9; J: TRBJ2-3; CDR3: CASSLLEGATDTQYF
V: TRBV4-1; J: TRBJ2-7; CDR3: CASCPNRDLTVYEQYF
V: TRBV9; J: TRBJ2-5; CDR3: CASSVVPGRAQTQYF
V: TRBV29-1; J: TRBJ1-2; CDR3: CSVVAAYGYTF